These T cell receptor beta chains were read from a single sample in a study of technical replicates of blood from a handful of donors. Only in-frame clones appear in the TCRdb table, and some are missing; sequencing was by immunoSEQ multiplex PCR. The table shows 75,000 to 95,000 clones, with 75% to 95% occurring only once. The specimen was T cells isolated from PBMCs. Receptors were obtained from a human donor in good health. Both conserved end residues are part of each CDR3. Fields, in order: D gene, clone size, V gene, J gene, CDR3 protein, CDR3 DNA. The D gene is left open where the match is weak. Only some rows state a clone size, as once, few, many or a class for expanded clones.

>NA|NA|TRBV21-1|TRBJ2-3
CASNPPGLAGKLLREYF
TGTGCCAGCAACCCACCGGGACTAGCGGGGAAACTCCTTCGGGAATATTTT
>NA|NA|TRBV21-1|TRBJ2-7
CASSTGQGNTYGGRRYEQYF
TGTGCCAGCAGTACTGGACAGGGTAATACCTACGGGGGAAGGCGGTACGAGCAGTACTTC
>NA|NA|TRBV5-1|TRBJ2-1
CASSQFPGSYNEQFF
TGCGCCAGCAGCCAGTTCCCGGGGTCCTACAATGAGCAGTTCTTC
>NA|NA|TRBV9|TRBJ2-3
CASSERESTDTQYF
TGTGCCAGCAGCGAGAGGGAAAGCACAGATACGCAGTATTTT
>TRBD2|NA|TRBV5-8|TRBJ2-7
CASSLGDYSYEQYF
TGTGCCAGCAGCTTGGGGGACTACTCCTACGAGCAGTACTTC
>NA|NA|TRBV19|TRBJ2-5
CASSNSDREQETQYF
TGTGCCAGTAGTAACTCGGACAGAGAGCAAGAGACCCAGTACTTC
>NA|NA|TRBV5-1|TRBJ2-7
CASSLSQGFDEQYF
TGCGCCAGCAGCTTGTCACAGGGATTCGACGAGCAGTACTTC
>NA|NA|TRBV5-1|TRBJ2-7
CASSFSGSPNYEQYF
TGCGCCAGCAGCTTTTCGGGGTCGCCCAACTACGAGCAGTACTTC
>TRBD1|NA|TRBV4-2|TRBJ1-1
CASSTRDRGYEHTEAFF
TGTGCCAGCAGCACCCGGGACAGGGGGTATGAGCACACTGAAGCTTTCTTT
>TRBD1|NA|TRBV7-8|TRBJ1-3
CASSLVSTGANTIYF
TGTGCCAGCAGCTTAGTTAGTACAGGGGCTAACACCATATATTTT
>NA|NA|TRBV6-5|TRBJ2-7
CASSSYAGKTYEQYF
TGTGCCAGCAGTTCTTACGCGGGTAAAACCTACGAGCAGTACTTC
>NA|NA|TRBV19|TRBJ1-5
CASSIPGLSNQPQHF
TGTGCCAGTAGTATCCCAGGATTAAGCAATCAGCCCCAGCATTTT
>NA|NA|TRBV27|TRBJ1-2
CASSLSSSYGYTF
TGTGCCAGCAGTTTATCGAGTAGCTATGGCTACACCTTC
>NA|NA|TRBV4-1|TRBJ2-7
CASSQGSSYEQYF
TGCGCCAGCAGCCAGGGCTCCTCCTACGAGCAGTACTTC
>TRBD1|NA|TRBV6-1|TRBJ2-5
CASSVTGRIETQYF
TGTGCCAGCAGTGTGACAGGGAGAATAGAGACCCAGTACTTC
>NA|NA|TRBV5-4|TRBJ2-7
CASSLAATSYEQYF
TGTGCCAGCAGCTTGGCCGCGACTAGTTACGAGCAGTACTTC
>TRBD2|NA|TRBV19|TRBJ2-1
CASSISGTNYNEQFF
TGTGCCAGTAGTATAAGCGGGACCAACTACAATGAGCAGTTCTTC
>TRBD2|NA|TRBV5-4|TRBJ2-1
CASRPLGGSRSEQFF
TGTGCCAGCAGGCCGTTGGGCGGGAGTCGAAGTGAGCAGTTCTTC
>NA|NA|TRBV20-1|TRBJ2-1
CSATRNEQFF
TGCAGTGCTACTAGAAATGAGCAGTTCTTC
>TRBD2|NA|TRBV6-1|TRBJ2-7
CASRTSGGYNEQYF
TGTGCCAGCAGGACTAGCGGGGGATATAACGAGCAGTACTTC
>NA|NA|TRBV5-1|TRBJ2-5
CASSLGLLTNGAGETQYF
TGCGCCAGCAGCTTGGGGTTATTGACAAACGGGGCGGGGGAGACCCAGTACTTC
>TRBD1|once|TRBV15|TRBJ2-2
CATSTLTGDGNTGELFF
TGTGCCACCAGCACCCTGACAGGGGATGGGAACACCGGGGAGCTGTTTTTT
>NA|NA|TRBV9|TRBJ2-3
CASSVDGTSDTQYF
TGTGCCAGCAGCGTAGACGGGACTTCAGATACGCAGTATTTT
>TRBD2|NA|TRBV7-6|TRBJ2-3
CASSFSGRVTDTQYF
TGTGCCAGCAGCTTTAGCGGGAGGGTCACAGATACGCAGTATTTT
>NA|NA|TRBV10-2|TRBJ2-7
CASSYSSYEQYF
TGCGCCAGCAGTTACAGCTCCTACGAGCAGTACTTC
>NA|once|TRBV30|TRBJ1-6
CAWSSPGHLVSPLHF
TGTGCCTGGAGTTCACCGGGACATCTAGTTTCACCCCTCCACTTT
>NA|NA|TRBV4-2|TRBJ2-1
CASSHARGRDNEQFF
TGTGCCAGCAGCCATGCCCGAGGGAGAGACAATGAGCAGTTCTTC
>TRBD1|NA|TRBV5-6|TRBJ2-1
CASSFTGGRNEQFF
TGTGCCAGCAGCTTTACAGGGGGCCGGAATGAGCAGTTCTTC